The entry below describes one T cell receptor beta chain. The entry originates in a study of Ad26.COV2.S vaccination and SARS-CoV-2 variants. Study overall: Ad26.COV2.S, an intramuscular injection, was given once or twice 56 days apart.

Treatment indicated: 19 received Ad26.COV2.S at low or high dose, single or two shots; roughly five received placebo; per-sample allocation not given. Collection of samples fell on day 63 after the first vaccine or placebo injection. Germline values: CDR1 GTSNPN, CDR2 SVGIG (reference sequence). V lost 0 bases, J lost 4 bases, and 13 bases lay in between. CDR3 length equals 15 residues. Here immunoSEQ multiplex PCR was the method, and the copy in TCRdb shows in-frame clones only, minus some. Among a few hundred thousand clones listed, around four fifths were seen once. The chain combines TRBV30 with TRBJ1-5; no clear D gene. The source is a person between 18 and 65 years old who received the Ad26.COV2.S COVID-19 vaccine or a placebo. Source: peripheral blood, taken in a trial of Ad26.COV2.S vaccine versus placebo. The CDR3 coding sequence is TGTGCCTGGAGTGTGGGTACACTACGAAATCAGCCCCAGCATTTT. Its translation is CAWSVGTLRNQPQHF.